These 30 T cell receptor beta chains were sequenced from one sample in a study of OX40 agonist ivuxolimab in advanced cancers. Sequencing was performed with immunoSEQ multiplex PCR; in TCRdb, only in-frame clones are kept and a portion is missing. The sample has 75,000 to 95,000 clones, 80% to 90% seen once. The sequences come from CD4+ or CD8+ T cells sorted from blood, collected in a trial of the OX40 agonist ivuxolimab. These receptors came from an adult with an advanced solid tumor such as melanoma, head and neck, liver or kidney cancer.

V is TRBV29-1 and J is TRBJ2-7; 10 bases align to TRBD1. Germline CDR1 SQVTM, CDR2 ANQGSEA. CDR3 length: 12 amino acids. The ends lost 6 bases at V and 5 bases at J; junction bases unmatched: 4. Written as DNA, the CDR3 is TGCAGCGTCCGGGACAGGGGCGACGAGCAGTACTTC. Protein: CSVRDRGDEQYF.

The V gene is TRBV28, the J gene TRBJ1-2; 7 positions match TRBD1. CDR3 length: 14 amino acids. Germline CDR1 reads MDHEN; CDR2 reads SYDVKM. With 11 bases clipped from V and 1 base from J, the junction kept 10 bases outside the gene matches. The chain's CDR3 is CAVRRQGVNYGYTF. Written as DNA, the CDR3 is TGTGCCGTACGGAGACAGGGAGTTAACTATGGCTACACCTTC.

CDR3 bases: TGTGCCAGCAGCGCCACAGGGGCCAACACTGAAGCTTTCTTT. Encoded protein: CASSATGANTEAFF. The gene calls are TRBV9 and TRBJ1-1, with 7 bases fitting TRBD1. The germline CDR1 and CDR2 sequences are SGDLS and YYNGEE. V trimming: 3 bases; J trimming: 2 bases; junction bases outside the gene matches: 4. This CDR3 region has 14 residues.

The rearrangement links TRBV28 to TRBJ1-1; 7 bases agree with TRBD1. J lost 5 bases, V lost 0 bases, and 9 bases had no gene match. Germline loops: CDR1 MDHEN, CDR2 SYDVKM. This CDR3 region has 16 residues. The DNA for the CDR3 is TGTGCCAGCAGTTTATGGGGGACAGCGGGCGGGACTGAAGCTTTCTTT. This translates into CASSLWGTAGGTEAFF.

The chain combines TRBV25-1 with TRBJ2-1; 10 positions match TRBD2. V shed 3 bases, J shed 6 bases, and the junction held 8 bases outside the gene matches. Germline V CDR1 and CDR2: MGHDK, SYGVNS. The length of the CDR3 is 16 residues. The CDR3 is CASSDLAGDGSNEQFF. Written as DNA, the CDR3 is TGTGCCAGCAGTGACCTAGCGGGAGACGGGAGCAATGAGCAGTTCTTC.

The rearrangement links TRBV4-1 to TRBJ1-6; D not resolved. Germline V CDR1 and CDR2: MGHRA, YSYEKL. The V end was cut by 8 bases, the J end by 7 bases, with 15 bases between. CDR3 length equals 14 residues. Here the CDR3 reads CASSKVQLNSPLHF. CDR3 coding DNA: TGCGCCAGCTCGAAGGTGCAGCTAAATTCACCCCTCCACTTT.

V is TRBV6-6 and J is TRBJ2-3; D unclear. Germline CDR1 reads MNHNY; CDR2 reads SVGAGI (reference sequence). Deletions cut 3 bases from V and 2 bases from J, with 15 bases between. The CDR3 is made up of 16 amino acids. The CDR3 reads CASSYMPLTDTDTQYF. The CDR3 DNA is TGTGCCAGCAGTTATATGCCTCTTACCGACACAGATACGCAGTATTTT.

The V call is TRBV7-3, the J call TRBJ2-1, with unresolved D. Per germline, CDR1 SGHTA and CDR2 FQGTGA. Trimming left V 6 bases short and J 11 bases short, with 17 bases between. This CDR3 is built from 13 residues. This CDR3 reads CASSPITDAQQFF. As DNA, the CDR3 is TGTGCCAGCAGTCCTATAACAGACGCTCAGCAGTTCTTC.

The V and J genes are TRBV28 and TRBJ2-7; 7 nucleotides match TRBD2. The CDR3 runs 15 residues. V gave up 6 bases and J gave up 0 bases; unmatched junction bases: 8. CDR1 is MDHEN and CDR2 is SYDVKM in the germline V gene. CDR3 protein: CASRRTSSGSYEQYF. The CDR3, as DNA: TGTGCCAGCAGGCGAACATCTAGCGGCTCCTACGAGCAGTACTTC.

V gene TRBV11-2 combines with J gene TRBJ2-3, with D possibly matching TRBD2 (6 bases). Per germline, CDR1 SGHAT and CDR2 FQNNGV. V was cut by 0 bases and J by 0 bases, with 7 bases left in between. CDR3 length equals 15 residues. CDR3 coding DNA: TGTGCCAGCAGCTTAGATCTAGCGAGCACAGATACGCAGTATTTT. Translated: CASSLDLASTDTQYF.

This chain connects TRBV7-8 to TRBJ2-2; 11 nucleotides match TRBD1. CDR1 is SGHVS, CDR2 FQNEAQ, per germline. J gave up 6 bases and V 1 base, and 1 base lay outside the gene matches. The CDR3 loop spans 15 amino acids. CDR3 protein: CASSLGTGGSGELFF. The CDR3 DNA follows: TGTGCCAGCAGCTTAGGGACAGGGGGCTCCGGGGAGCTGTTTTTT.

This rearrangement joins TRBV4-1 to TRBJ1-3, with D unresolved. The CDR3 runs to 16 residues. CDR1 MGHRA and CDR2 YSYEKL come from the germline V gene. Trimming stripped 0 bases from V and 0 bases from J, with 9 bases between. The CDR3 spells CASSQDSGSSGNTIYF. The CDR3 DNA sequence: TGCGCCAGCAGCCAAGACTCGGGAAGCTCTGGAAACACCATATATTTT.

J is TRBJ1-6 and V is TRBV25-1; the match to TRBD1 covers 8 bases. The CDR3 covers 16 residues. The germline CDR1 and CDR2 sequences are MGHDK and SYGVNS. The ends lost 5 bases at V and 0 bases at J; junction bases unmatched: 3. The CDR3 spells CASSRTGSSYNSPLHF. The CDR3 DNA is TGTGCCAGCAGTAGGACAGGGAGCTCCTATAATTCACCCCTCCACTTT.

The chain recombines TRBV28 with TRBJ1-4; perhaps TRBD1 as D (6 bases). V was clipped by 3 bases and J by 3 bases, with 11 bases between them. The CDR3 is made up of 15 amino acids. Germline-derived CDR1 and CDR2 are MDHEN and SYDVKM. CDR3 residues: CASSFVGASNEKLFF. The CDR3 DNA sequence: TGTGCCAGCAGTTTTGTGGGGGCCTCTAATGAAAAACTGTTTTTT.

This clone has a handful of counts. This chain joins TRBV27 and TRBJ2-2, with 8 bases that match TRBD2. From germline, CDR1 is MNHEY and CDR2 SMNVEV (reference sequence). J gave up 7 bases and V 6 bases, and 13 bases lay outside the gene matches. There are 16 residues in the CDR3. As DNA, the CDR3 is TGTGCCAGCAGACCTACGGGGGGGCCGGACGGCGGGGAGCTGTTTTTT. It codes for CASRPTGGPDGGELFF.

This chain joins TRBV13 and TRBJ1-2; TRBD1 agrees at 7 bases. Trimming at V came to 4 bases and at J to 4 bases, leaving 6 bases not matched to a gene. The CDR3 runs 14 residues. Per germline, CDR1 PRHDT and CDR2 FYEKMQ (reference sequence). As DNA, the CDR3 is TGTGCCAGCAGCTACGGGACAGCCTTCTATGGCTACACCTTC. It is translated as CASSYGTAFYGYTF.

The chain joins TRBV6-5 to TRBJ2-1, with TRBD2 matching over 15 bases. V lost 4 bases to trimming and J lost 4 bases; unmatched junction nucleotides: 2. The CDR3 totals 16 residues. CDR1 MNHEY and CDR2 SVGAGI come from the germline V gene. In DNA, the CDR3 is TGTGCCAGCAGTTTCGGGACTAGCGGGAGGTACAATGAGCAGTTCTTC. Translated, it gives CASSFGTSGRYNEQFF.

The chain recombines TRBV5-1 with TRBJ2-5; TRBD2 matches at 8 bases. The germline V gene has CDR1 SGHRS and CDR2 YFSETQ. The CDR3 is made up of 16 amino acids. Losses at the gene ends were 0 bases for V and 5 bases for J; bases not matched to a gene: 9. The CDR3 DNA sequence: TGCGCCAGCAGCTTGGGGAGCGGGGGAGATGTTGAGACCCAGTACTTC. It codes for CASSLGSGGDVETQYF.

The sample holds a few counts of this clone. DNA of the CDR3: TGTGCCACCAGCAGAGAAATGAACACTGAAGCTTTCTTT. As protein: CATSREMNTEAFF. The chain combines TRBV15 with TRBJ1-1; no reliable D call. The CDR3 is 13 residues long. V was clipped by 0 bases and J by 0 bases, with 2 bases between them. CDR1 and CDR2 from the germline V gene are LNHNV and YYDKDF (reference sequence). The full variable domain, completed using reference TRBV15 and TRBJ1-1, is DAMVIQNPRYQVTQFGKPVTLSCSQTLNHNVMYWYQQKSSQAPKLLFHYYDKDFNNEADTPDNFQSRRPNTSFCFLDIRSPGLGDTAMYLCATSREMNTEAFFGQGTRLTVV.

The chain employs TRBV18 and TRBJ1-3; D not certain. Trimming took 2 bases from V and 0 from J, leaving 8 bases between them. The CDR3 length is 15 residues. Per the germline V gene, CDR1 is KGHSH and CDR2 is LQKENI. CDR3 DNA sequence: TGTGCCAGCTCACCAGGATCCAACTCTGGAAACACCATATATTTT. Amino acid sequence: CASSPGSNSGNTIYF.

The chain couples TRBV4-2 to TRBJ2-7; 10 bases map to TRBD1. Germline loops: CDR1 LGHNA, CDR2 YNFKEQ. Trimming cost V 5 bases and J 6 bases; bases outside gene matches: 10. This CDR3 is 15 amino acids long. The CDR3 here is CASSSLDRGLVEQYF. CDR3 bases: TGTGCCAGCAGCTCATTAGACAGGGGGCTGGTCGAGCAGTACTTC.

The chain couples TRBV19 to TRBJ2-2, with D possibly matching TRBD1 (5 bases). Trimming pared 1 base from V and 2 bases from J, leaving 14 bases between. Germline-derived CDR1 and CDR2 are LNHDA and SQIVND (reference sequence). The CDR3 has 17 amino acids. The CDR3 loop is CASSIGTHYTNTGELFF. The DNA of the CDR3 is TGTGCCAGTAGTATAGGGACACATTATACAAACACCGGGGAGCTGTTTTTT.

This clone was seen more than once but under ten times. V usage is TRBV28 and J usage is TRBJ1-5; D call uncertain. The V and J ends lost 3 bases and 5 bases respectively, with 11 bases between them. The germline V gene has CDR1 MDHEN and CDR2 SYDVKM. The CDR3 is 14 amino acids. The CDR3 loop is CASSLSGIYQPQHF. The CDR3 DNA is TGTGCCAGCAGTTTGTCAGGAATCTATCAGCCCCAGCATTTT.

This chain uses TRBV10-3 with TRBJ1-4, with a weak D call TRBD1 (6 bases). This CDR3 has 15 amino acids. CDR1 ENHRY and CDR2 SYGVKD come from the germline V gene. The V gene lost 11 bases and the J gene lost 8 bases, with 24 bases spanning the gap. The CDR3 region has the DNA TGTGCCGTTGGTAGGGGGGCGGTGAGGAGGGAAAAACTGTTTTTT. The encoded protein is CAVGRGAVRREKLFF.

This clone appeared once. The chain combines TRBV6-1 with TRBJ2-3, with D perhaps being TRBD1 or TRBD2 (5 bases each). Germline CDR1 reads MNHNS; CDR2 reads SASEGT. The CDR3 extends over 16 amino acids. V was trimmed by 3 bases and J by 0 bases, leaving 13 bases between them. For the CDR3, the DNA is TGTGCCAGCAGTGATCCGGGACGGGGAAGCACAGATACGCAGTATTTT. Translation: CASSDPGRGSTDTQYF.

The chain combines TRBV13 with TRBJ2-1; D is unresolved. V was cut by 4 bases and J by 0 bases, with 7 bases left in between. Looked up from germline, CDR1 is PRHDT and CDR2 is FYEKMQ (reference sequence). This CDR3 spans 14 amino acids. CDR3 amino acids: CASSSLGSYNEQFF. The CDR3 DNA reads TGTGCCAGCAGCTCCCTCGGCTCCTACAATGAGCAGTTCTTC.

The chain has TRBV5-1 and TRBJ1-4, with D perhaps TRBD1 (6 bases). The CDR3 has 16 amino acids. Trimming removed 3 bases from V and 7 bases from J, with 19 bases in between. CDR1 SGHRS and CDR2 YFSETQ come from the germline V gene. As DNA, the CDR3 is TGCGCCAGCAGCTGGGGGGCGAGGCAATCTGGTGAAAAACTGTTTTTT. Residues: CASSWGARQSGEKLFF.

This clone is a singleton in its sample. The chain carries TRBV7-9 and TRBJ2-1; D is unclear. The length of the CDR3 is 15 residues. Trimming took 5 bases from V and 7 from J, leaving 18 bases between them. Germline values: CDR1 SEHNR, CDR2 FQNEAQ (reference sequence). CDR3 nucleotides: TGTGCCAGCAGCCCCAAGGTGCGGTTTGGGAATGAGCAGTTCTTC. Its translation: CASSPKVRFGNEQFF.

The V and J genes are TRBV27 and TRBJ1-2; 9 bases fit TRBD1. The CDR3 runs to 13 residues. The trim removed 5 bases at V and 4 bases at J, leaving 2 bases unmatched. Germline loops: CDR1 MNHEY, CDR2 SMNVEV (reference sequence). CDR3 coding DNA: TGTGCCAGCAGTCAGGACAGGGGCTATGGCTACACCTTC. It is translated as CASSQDRGYGYTF.

This clone has a single count. The V and J genes are TRBV13 and TRBJ2-7; 7 bases line up with TRBD2. V was clipped by 5 bases and J by 3 bases; unmatched bases: 10. Germline V gene sequence: CDR1 PRHDT, CDR2 FYEKMQ (reference sequence). This CDR3 region has 15 residues. CDR3 nucleotide sequence: TGTGCCAGCAGCCCCCGGGGACTACCGTTCTACGAGCAGTACTTC. Its translation: CASSPRGLPFYEQYF.